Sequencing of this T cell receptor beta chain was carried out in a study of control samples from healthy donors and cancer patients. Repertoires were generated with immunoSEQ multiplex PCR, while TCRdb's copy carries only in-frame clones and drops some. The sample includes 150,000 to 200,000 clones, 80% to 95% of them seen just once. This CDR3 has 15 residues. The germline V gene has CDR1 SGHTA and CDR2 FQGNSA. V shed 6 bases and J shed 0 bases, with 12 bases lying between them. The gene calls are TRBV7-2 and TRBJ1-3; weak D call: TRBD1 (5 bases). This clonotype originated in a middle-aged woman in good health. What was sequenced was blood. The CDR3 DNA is TGTGCCAGCAGAACAGACAGCAGCTCTGGAAACACCATATATTTT. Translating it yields CASRTDSSSGNTIYF.